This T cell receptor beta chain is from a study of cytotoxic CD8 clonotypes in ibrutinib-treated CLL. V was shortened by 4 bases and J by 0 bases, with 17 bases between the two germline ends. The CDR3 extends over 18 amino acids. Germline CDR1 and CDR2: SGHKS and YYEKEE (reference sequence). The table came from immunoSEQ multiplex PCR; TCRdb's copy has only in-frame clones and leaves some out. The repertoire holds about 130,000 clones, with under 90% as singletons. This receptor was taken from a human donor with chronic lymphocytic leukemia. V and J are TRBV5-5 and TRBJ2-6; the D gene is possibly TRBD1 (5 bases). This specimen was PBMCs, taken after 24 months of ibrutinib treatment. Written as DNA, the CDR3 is TGTGCCAGCAGCAACTCCAGGGCATTGAACTCTGGGGCCAACGTCCTGACTTTC. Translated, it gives CASSNSRALNSGANVLTF.